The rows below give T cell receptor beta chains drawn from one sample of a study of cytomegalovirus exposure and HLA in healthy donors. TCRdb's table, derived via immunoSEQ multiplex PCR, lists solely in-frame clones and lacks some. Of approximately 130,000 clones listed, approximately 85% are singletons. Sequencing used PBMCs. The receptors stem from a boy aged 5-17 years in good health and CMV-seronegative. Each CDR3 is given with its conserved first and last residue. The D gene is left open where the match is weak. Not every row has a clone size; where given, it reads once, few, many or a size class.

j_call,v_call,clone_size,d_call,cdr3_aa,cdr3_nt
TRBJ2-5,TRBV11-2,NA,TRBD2,CASRKDVGLGETQYF,TGTGCCAGCAGGAAGGACGTGGGACTAGGTGAGACCCAGTACTTC
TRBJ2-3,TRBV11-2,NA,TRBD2,CASSFVGGSGRTDTQYF,TGTGCCAGCAGCTTCGTAGGGGGTAGCGGGAGGACAGATACGCAGTATTTT
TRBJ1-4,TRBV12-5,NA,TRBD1,CASGLGPKGGQSEKLFF,TGTGCTAGTGGTTTGGGACCGAAAGGGGGACAGTCGGAAAAACTGTTTTTT
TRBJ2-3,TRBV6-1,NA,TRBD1,CASSGGQGIRTQYF,TGTGCCAGCAGTGGCGGACAGGGGATTCGTACGCAGTATTTT
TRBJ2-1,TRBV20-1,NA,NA,CSARVGPEQFF,TGCAGTGCTAGAGTGGGGCCCGAGCAGTTCTTC
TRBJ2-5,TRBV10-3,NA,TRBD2,CASTPSGKETQYF,TGTGCCTCCACCCCTAGCGGAAAAGAGACCCAGTACTTC
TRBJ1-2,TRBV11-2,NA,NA,CASSLEQGSGYTF,TGTGCCAGCAGCTTAGAACAGGGATCGGGCTACACCTTC
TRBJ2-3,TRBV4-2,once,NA,CASSQETMNTDTQYF,TGTGCCAGCAGCCAAGAGACTATGAACACAGATACGCAGTATTTT
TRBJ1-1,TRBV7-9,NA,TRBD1,CASSSDRGFAEAFF,TGTGCCAGCAGCTCCGACAGGGGGTTTGCTGAAGCTTTCTTT
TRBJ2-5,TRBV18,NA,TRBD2,CASSPSGTGTQYF,TGTGCCAGCTCACCTAGCGGGACGGGGACCCAGTACTTC
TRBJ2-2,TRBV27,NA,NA,CASSLIQGWGNTGELFF,TGTGCCAGCAGTCTAATACAGGGTTGGGGAAACACCGGGGAGCTGTTTTTT
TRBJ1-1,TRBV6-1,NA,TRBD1,CASIRETGVNTEAFF,TGTGCCAGCATTCGAGAGACAGGGGTGAACACTGAAGCTTTCTTT
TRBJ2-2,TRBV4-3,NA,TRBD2,CASSQDSGGGRTGELFF,TGCGCCAGCAGCCAAGATTCGGGGGGAGGGCGAACCGGGGAGCTGTTTTTT
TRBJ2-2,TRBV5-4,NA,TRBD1,CASSSGQGWTGELFF,TGTGCCAGCAGCTCAGGACAGGGGTGGACCGGGGAGCTGTTTTTT
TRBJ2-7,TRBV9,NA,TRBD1,CASSLQTGITYEQYF,TGTGCCAGCAGCCTTCAGACAGGGATCACCTACGAGCAGTACTTC
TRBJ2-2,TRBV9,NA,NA,CASSVGQSNTGELFF,TGTGCCAGCAGCGTAGGACAGAGCAACACCGGGGAGCTGTTTTTT
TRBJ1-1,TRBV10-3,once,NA,CAIRIWSTNTEAFF,TGTGCCATCAGAATATGGTCTACGAACACTGAAGCTTTCTTT
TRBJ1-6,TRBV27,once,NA,CASSLREGPNSPLHF,TGTGCCAGCAGTTTAAGGGAGGGACCTAATTCACCCCTCCACTTT
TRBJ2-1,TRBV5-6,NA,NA,CASSVGGSYNEQFF,TGTGCCAGCAGCGTAGGGGGCTCCTACAATGAGCAGTTCTTC
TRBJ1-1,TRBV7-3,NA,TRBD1,CASSSGQGNTEAFF,TGTGCCAGCAGCTCGGGACAGGGGAACACTGAAGCTTTCTTT
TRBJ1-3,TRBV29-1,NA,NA,CSVSKSSGNTIYF,TGCAGCGTGAGCAAGAGCTCTGGAAACACCATATATTTT
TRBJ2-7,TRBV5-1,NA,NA,CASSLGAGYEQYF,TGCGCCAGCAGCTTGGGTGCCGGGTACGAGCAGTACTTC
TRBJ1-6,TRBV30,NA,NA,CAWSVTGGNSPLHF,TGTGCCTGGAGTGTGACCGGGGGGAATTCACCCCTCCACTTT
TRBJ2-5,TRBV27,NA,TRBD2,CASSPRGSGGLETQYF,TGTGCCAGCAGTCCCCGTGGGAGCGGGGGTCTTGAGACCCAGTACTTC
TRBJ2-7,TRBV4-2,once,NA,CASSQLAGSYEQYF,TGTGCCAGCAGCCAACTAGCCGGGTCCTACGAGCAGTACTTC
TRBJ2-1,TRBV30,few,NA,CAWRRGFLQFF,TGTGCCTGGAGAAGGGGATTCCTGCAGTTCTTC
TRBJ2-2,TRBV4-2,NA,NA,CASSQVASGRSGELFF,TGTGCCAGCAGCCAAGTTGCGAGCGGTAGGTCCGGGGAGCTGTTTTTT